This T cell receptor (beta chain) was captured by sequencing in a study of early T cells in non-severe SARS-CoV-2 infection. Looking at the study overall: Sequencing targeted bulk RNA from unsorted whole blood, leaving chains unpaired. General study points: Lookups in VDJdb leaned toward anti-spike CD8 responses and missed private and CD4 specificities.

This clonotype was recorded many times. The target antigen is unknown. Individual cDNA molecules were tagged with unique molecular identifiers. TCRdb reanalysed the 5' RACE reads using MiXCR and keeps one entry per CDR3 protein. The profile covers approximately 46,000 distinct CDR3 sequences, with roughly 6.2% appearing a single time and around an eighth taken by the ten largest. The CDR3 consists of 13 residues. Germline V gene data show CDR1 as SQVTM and CDR2 as ANQGSEA. The V end was cut by 7 bases, the J end by 2 bases, with 13 bases between. The chain couples TRBV29-1 to TRBJ2-3, with a possible D match to TRBD1 (6 bases). The sequenced sample was whole blood. The clonotype was recovered from an adult who was a healthcare worker with PCR-confirmed SARS-CoV-2 infection or an uninfected control (not recorded which). Written as DNA, the CDR3 is TGCAGCGCCCGCAGGGGCCACACAGATACGCAGTATTTT. This encodes CSARRGHTDTQYF.